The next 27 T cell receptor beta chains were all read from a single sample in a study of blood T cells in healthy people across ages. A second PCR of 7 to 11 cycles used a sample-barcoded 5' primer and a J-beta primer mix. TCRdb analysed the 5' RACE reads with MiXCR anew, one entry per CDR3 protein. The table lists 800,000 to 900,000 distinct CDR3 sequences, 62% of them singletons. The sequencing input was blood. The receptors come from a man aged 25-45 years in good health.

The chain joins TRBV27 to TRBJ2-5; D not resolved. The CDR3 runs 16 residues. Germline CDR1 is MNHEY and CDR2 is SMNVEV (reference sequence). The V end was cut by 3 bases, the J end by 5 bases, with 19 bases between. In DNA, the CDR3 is TGTGCCAGCAGTTTCACTTTTCCCCCCCAGAGGGAGACCCAGTACTTC. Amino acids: CASSFTFPPQRETQYF.

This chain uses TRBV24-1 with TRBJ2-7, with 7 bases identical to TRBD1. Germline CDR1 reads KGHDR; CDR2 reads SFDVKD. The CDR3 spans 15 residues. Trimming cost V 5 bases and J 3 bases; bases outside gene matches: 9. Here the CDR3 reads CATSVGRDSIYEQYF. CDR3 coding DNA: TGTGCCACCAGTGTCGGACGGGACAGCATCTACGAGCAGTACTTC.

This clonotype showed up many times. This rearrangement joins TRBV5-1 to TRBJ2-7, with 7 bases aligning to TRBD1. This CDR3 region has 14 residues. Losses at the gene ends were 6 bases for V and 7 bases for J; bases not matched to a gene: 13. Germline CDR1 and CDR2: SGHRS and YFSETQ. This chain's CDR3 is CASTRQEGAKEQYF. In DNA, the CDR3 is TGCGCCAGCACCCGGCAAGAGGGGGCGAAGGAGCAGTACTTC.

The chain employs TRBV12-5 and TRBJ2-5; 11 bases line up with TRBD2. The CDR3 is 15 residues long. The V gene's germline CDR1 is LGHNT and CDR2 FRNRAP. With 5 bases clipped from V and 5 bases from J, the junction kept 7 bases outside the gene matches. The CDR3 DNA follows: TGTGCTAGTGGTCCGGGACTAGCGGAGGGGGAGACCCAGTACTTC. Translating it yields CASGPGLAEGETQYF. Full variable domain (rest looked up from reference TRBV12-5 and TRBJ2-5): DARVTQTPRHKVTEMGQEVTMRCQPILGHNTVFWYRQTMMQGLELLAYFRNRAPLDDSGMPKDRFSAEMPDATLATLKIQPSEPRDSAVYFCASGPGLAEGETQYFGPGTRLLVL.

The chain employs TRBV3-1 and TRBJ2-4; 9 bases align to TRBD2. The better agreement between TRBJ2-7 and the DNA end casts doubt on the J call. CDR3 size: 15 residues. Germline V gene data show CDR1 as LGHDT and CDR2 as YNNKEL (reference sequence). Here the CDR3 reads CASSQRPGLAGEQYF. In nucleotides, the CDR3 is TGTGCCAGCAGCCAACGACCGGGACTAGCAGGCGAGCAGTACTTC.

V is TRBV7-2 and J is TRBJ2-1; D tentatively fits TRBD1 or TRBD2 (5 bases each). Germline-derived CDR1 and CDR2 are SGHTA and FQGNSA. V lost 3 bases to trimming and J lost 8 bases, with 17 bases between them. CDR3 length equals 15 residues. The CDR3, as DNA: TGTGCCAGCAGCTTTAAGGGACCTCCCGGATATGAGCAGTTCTTC. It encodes CASSFKGPPGYEQFF.

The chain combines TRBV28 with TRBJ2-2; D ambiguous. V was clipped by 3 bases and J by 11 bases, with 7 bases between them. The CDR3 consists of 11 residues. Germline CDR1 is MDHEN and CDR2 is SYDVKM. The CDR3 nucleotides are TGTGCCAGCAGTTTCTTTACCGAGCTGTTTTTT. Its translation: CASSFFTELFF.

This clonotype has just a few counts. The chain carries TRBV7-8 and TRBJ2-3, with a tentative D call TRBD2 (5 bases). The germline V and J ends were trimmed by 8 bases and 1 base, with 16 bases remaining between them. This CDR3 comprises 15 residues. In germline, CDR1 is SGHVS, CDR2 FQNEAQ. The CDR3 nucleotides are TGTGCCAGCCACGTGACTATTCAACGCACAGATACGCAGTATTTT. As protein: CASHVTIQRTDTQYF.

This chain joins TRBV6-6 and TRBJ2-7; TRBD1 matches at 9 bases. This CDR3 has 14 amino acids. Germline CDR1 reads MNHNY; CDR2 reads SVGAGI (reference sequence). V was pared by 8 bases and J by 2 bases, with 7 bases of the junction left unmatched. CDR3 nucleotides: TGTGCCAGCGAGGGGACAGGGCCCGCCTACGAGCAGTACTTC. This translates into CASEGTGPAYEQYF.

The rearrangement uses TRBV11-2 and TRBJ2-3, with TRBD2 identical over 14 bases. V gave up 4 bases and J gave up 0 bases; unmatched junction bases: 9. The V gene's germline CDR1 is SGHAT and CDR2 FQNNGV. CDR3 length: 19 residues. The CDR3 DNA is TGTGCCAGCAGCTCGCGGGGGACTAGCGGGAGTCTTAGCACAGATACGCAGTATTTT. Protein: CASSSRGTSGSLSTDTQYF.

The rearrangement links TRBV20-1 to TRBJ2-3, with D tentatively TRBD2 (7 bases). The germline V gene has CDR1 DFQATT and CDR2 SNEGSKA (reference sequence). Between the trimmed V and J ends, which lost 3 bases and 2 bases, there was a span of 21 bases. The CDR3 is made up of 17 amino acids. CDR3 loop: CSASRGMRGFNTDTQYF. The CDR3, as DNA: TGCAGTGCTAGTAGGGGGATGCGGGGGTTTAACACAGATACGCAGTATTTT.

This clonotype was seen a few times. The CDR3, as DNA: TGCAGCGACTCACGGGGGGGTGAAGCTTTCTTT. Translated, it gives CSDSRGGEAFF. V gene TRBV29-1 combines with J gene TRBJ1-1, with TRBD1 as a possible D gene (5 bases). Germline V gene sequence: CDR1 SQVTM, CDR2 ANQGSEA. The CDR3 length is 11 residues. V lost 7 bases, J lost 7 bases, and 13 bases lay in between.

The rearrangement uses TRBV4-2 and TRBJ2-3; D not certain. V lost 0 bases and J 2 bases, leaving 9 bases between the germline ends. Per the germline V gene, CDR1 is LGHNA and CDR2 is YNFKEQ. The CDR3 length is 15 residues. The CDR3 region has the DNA TGTGCCAGCAGCCAAGAGGCGCAGTTCACAGATACGCAGTATTTT. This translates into CASSQEAQFTDTQYF.

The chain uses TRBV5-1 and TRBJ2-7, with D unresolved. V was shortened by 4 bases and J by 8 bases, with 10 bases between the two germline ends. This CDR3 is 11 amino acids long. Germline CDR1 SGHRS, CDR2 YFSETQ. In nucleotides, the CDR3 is TGCGCCAGCAGCCAGGACGGAAAGCAGTACTTC. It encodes CASSQDGKQYF. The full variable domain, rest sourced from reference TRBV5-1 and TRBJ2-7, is KAGVTQTPRYLIKTRGQQVTLSCSPISGHRSVSWYQQTPGQGLQFLFEYFSETQRNKGNFPGRFSGRQFSNSRSEMNVSTLELGDSALYLCASSQDGKQYFGPGTRLTVT.

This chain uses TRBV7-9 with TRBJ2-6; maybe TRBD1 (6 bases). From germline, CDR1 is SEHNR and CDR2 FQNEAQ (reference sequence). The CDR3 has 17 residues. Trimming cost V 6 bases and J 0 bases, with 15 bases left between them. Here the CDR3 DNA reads TGTGCCAGCAGTTCTTCTGTCAGGGGCTCTGGGGCCAACGTCCTGACTTTC. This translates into CASSSSVRGSGANVLTF.

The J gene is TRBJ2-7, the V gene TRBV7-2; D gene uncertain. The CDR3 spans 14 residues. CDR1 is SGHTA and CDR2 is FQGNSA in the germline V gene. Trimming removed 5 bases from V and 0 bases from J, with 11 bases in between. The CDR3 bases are TGTGCCAGCAGCCCGGTTAGAAGCTCCTACGAGCAGTACTTC. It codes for CASSPVRSSYEQYF.

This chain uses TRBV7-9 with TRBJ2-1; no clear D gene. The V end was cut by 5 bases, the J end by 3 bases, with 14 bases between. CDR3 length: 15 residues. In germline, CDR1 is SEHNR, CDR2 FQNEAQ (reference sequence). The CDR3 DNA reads TGTGCCAGCAGCCAAGTTCAGGAAGGCTACAATGAGCAGTTCTTC. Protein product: CASSQVQEGYNEQFF.

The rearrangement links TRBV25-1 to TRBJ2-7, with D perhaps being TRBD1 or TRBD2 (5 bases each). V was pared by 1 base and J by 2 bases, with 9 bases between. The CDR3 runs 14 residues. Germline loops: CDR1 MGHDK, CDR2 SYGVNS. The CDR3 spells CASSEFPGPYEQYF. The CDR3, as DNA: TGTGCCAGCAGTGAATTCCCGGGACCCTACGAGCAGTACTTC.

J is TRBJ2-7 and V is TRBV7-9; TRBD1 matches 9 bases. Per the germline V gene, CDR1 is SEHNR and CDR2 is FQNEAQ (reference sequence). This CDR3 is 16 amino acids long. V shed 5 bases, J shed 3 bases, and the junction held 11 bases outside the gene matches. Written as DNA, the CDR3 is TGTGCCAGCAGCCATACAGGGGGCGACTTCCGCTACGAGCAGTACTTC. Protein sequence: CASSHTGGDFRYEQYF.

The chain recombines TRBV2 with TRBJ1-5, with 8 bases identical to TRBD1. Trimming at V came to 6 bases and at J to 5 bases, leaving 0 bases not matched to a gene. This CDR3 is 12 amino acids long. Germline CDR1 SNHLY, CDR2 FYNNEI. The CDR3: CASRTGDQPQHF. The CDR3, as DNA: TGTGCCAGCAGGACAGGGGATCAGCCCCAGCATTTT.

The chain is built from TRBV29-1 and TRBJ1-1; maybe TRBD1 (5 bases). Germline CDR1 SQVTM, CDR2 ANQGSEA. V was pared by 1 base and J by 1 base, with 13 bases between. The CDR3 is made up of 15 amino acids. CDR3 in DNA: TGCAGCGTTGAAGTACGGCGTGGGGGGAACACTGAAGCTTTCTTT. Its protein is CSVEVRRGGNTEAFF.

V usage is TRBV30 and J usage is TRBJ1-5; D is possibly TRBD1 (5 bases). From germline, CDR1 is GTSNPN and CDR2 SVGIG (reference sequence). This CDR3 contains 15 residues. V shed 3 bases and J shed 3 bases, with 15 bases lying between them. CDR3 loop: CAWSPRSGTNQPQHF. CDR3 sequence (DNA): TGTGCCTGGAGCCCGAGAAGTGGGACCAATCAGCCCCAGCATTTT.

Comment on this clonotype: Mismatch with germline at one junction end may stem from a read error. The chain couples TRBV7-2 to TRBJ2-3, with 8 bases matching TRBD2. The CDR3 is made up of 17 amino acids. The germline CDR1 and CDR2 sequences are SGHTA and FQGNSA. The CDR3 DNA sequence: TGTGCCAGCAGCTCAGGACTAGCCACCCGGGGTGCAGAGACGCAGTATTTT. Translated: CASSSGLATRGAETQYF.

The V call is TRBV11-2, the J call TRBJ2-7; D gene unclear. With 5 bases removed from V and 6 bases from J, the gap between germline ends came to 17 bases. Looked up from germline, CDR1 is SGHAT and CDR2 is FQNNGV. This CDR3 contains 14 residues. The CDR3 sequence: CASSTTVGRSEQYF. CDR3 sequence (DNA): TGTGCCAGCAGCACGACGGTAGGTCGAAGCGAGCAGTACTTC.

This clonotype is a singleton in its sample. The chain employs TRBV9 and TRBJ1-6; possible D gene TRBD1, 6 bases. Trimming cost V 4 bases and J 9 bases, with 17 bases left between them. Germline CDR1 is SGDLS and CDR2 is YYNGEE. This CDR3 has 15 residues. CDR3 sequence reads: CASSTRGAQGSPLHF. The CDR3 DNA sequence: TGTGCCAGCAGCACTCGGGGGGCGCAAGGTTCACCCCTCCACTTT.

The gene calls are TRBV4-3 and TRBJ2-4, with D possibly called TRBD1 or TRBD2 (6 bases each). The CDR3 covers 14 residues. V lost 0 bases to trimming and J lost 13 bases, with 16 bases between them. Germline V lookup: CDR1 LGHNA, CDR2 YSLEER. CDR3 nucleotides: TGCGCCAGCAGCCAAGATCCGACAGGAGGGGAGCAGTACTTC. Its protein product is CASSQDPTGGEQYF.

The DNA of the CDR3 is TGTGCCAGCACCGAGATTATGGGTACTAACTATGGCTACACCTTC. Its protein is CASTEIMGTNYGYTF. This chain connects TRBV6-6 to TRBJ1-2; D is unresolved. Trimming shortened V by 7 bases and J by 0 bases, and 15 bases separated the two germline ends. The CDR3 length is 15 residues. Germline CDR1 reads MNHNY; CDR2 reads SVGAGI (reference sequence).